A single sample gave rise to the 31 T cell receptor beta chains below, sequenced in a study of T-cell memory formation after mild COVID-19. From the 5' RACE reads, TCRdb called clonotypes with MiXCR, one entry per CDR3 protein. The repertoire holds about 130,000 distinct CDR3 sequences, with 15% to 20% as singletons. The sample comprised PBMCs or a T cell subset sorted from them (not recorded which). These receptor sequences come from a man younger than 35 who had mild COVID-19 (a few samples of this study predate the infection). Cell type and time point are not known.

This clonotype was observed a few times. The rearrangement joins TRBV6-6 to TRBJ2-7; D is unresolved. Germline V gene lookup returns CDR1 MNHNY and CDR2 SVGAGI (reference sequence). V lost 2 bases, J lost 0 bases, and 14 bases lay in between. CDR3 length equals 16 residues. In nucleotides, the CDR3 is TGTGCCAGCAGTTACAGGGTGGTACGTAGCTCCTACGAGCAGTACTTC. Its translation is CASSYRVVRSSYEQYF.

This clonotype was counted between two and nine times. The chain couples TRBV19 to TRBJ1-2; 12 bases map to TRBD1. Germline V gene lookup returns CDR1 LNHDA and CDR2 SQIVND (reference sequence). Trimming at V came to 3 bases and at J to 5 bases, leaving 4 bases not matched to a gene. This CDR3 contains 15 residues. In DNA, the CDR3 is TGTGCCAGTAGTATCGGGACAGGGGGCCCGTATGGCTACACCTTC. Encoded protein: CASSIGTGGPYGYTF.

Only one count was recorded for this clonotype. This rearrangement joins TRBV7-2 to TRBJ1-6; D gene uncertain. The CDR3 is made up of 12 amino acids. Trimming stripped 11 bases from V and 8 bases from J, with 13 bases between. CDR1 is SGHTA, CDR2 FQGNSA, per germline. CDR3: CAVWAQYSPLHF. As DNA, the CDR3 is TGTGCCGTATGGGCACAGTATTCACCCCTCCACTTT.

The chain has TRBV5-1 and TRBJ2-6; 8 positions agree with TRBD1. V was pared by 0 bases and J by 0 bases, with 5 bases of the junction left unmatched. Per the germline V gene, CDR1 is SGHRS and CDR2 is YFSETQ. This CDR3 has 18 residues. CDR3 protein: CASSLAFGQGSGANVLTF. CDR3 coding DNA: TGCGCCAGCAGCTTGGCCTTCGGACAGGGCTCTGGGGCCAACGTCCTGACTTTC.

The chain recombines TRBV12-3 or TRBV12-4 with TRBJ1-1; D is undetermined. The V and J ends lost 4 bases and 4 bases respectively, with 16 bases between them. The CDR3 length is 15 residues. The CDR3 loop reads CASSYGRAGGTEAFF. In DNA form, the CDR3 reads TGTGCCAGCAGTTATGGAAGGGCAGGCGGCACTGAAGCTTTCTTT.

In this sample, this clonotype turned up a few times. The chain recombines TRBV18 with TRBJ2-3, with 9 bases matching TRBD2. CDR1 is KGHSH, CDR2 LQKENI, per germline. The CDR3 spans 16 residues. Losses at the gene ends were 6 bases for V and 6 bases for J; bases not matched to a gene: 13. CDR3 loop: CASSSGTSYVRDTQYF. CDR3 nucleotides: TGTGCCAGCTCGTCCGGGACTAGCTACGTTCGGGATACGCAGTATTTT.

This clonotype has just a few counts. The chain has TRBV3-1 and TRBJ2-5, with D perhaps matching TRBD1 (5 bases). Germline-derived CDR1 and CDR2 are LGHDT and YNNKEL (reference sequence). The V end lost 5 bases, the J end lost 5 bases, and 15 bases lay between the germline ends. The CDR3 extends over 14 amino acids. This CDR3 is CASSSGHLGETQYF. The DNA of the CDR3 is TGTGCCAGCAGCTCCGGACACCTAGGGGAGACCCAGTACTTC.

The CDR3: CASSLLRDSNNEQFF. The CDR3 coding sequence is TGTGCCAGCAGCTTACTCCGGGACAGCAACAATGAGCAGTTCTTC. The chain links TRBV7-3 to TRBJ2-1; 7 bases are a match to TRBD1. V lost 2 bases and J lost 5; bases outside the gene matches: 6. The CDR3 spans 15 residues. CDR1 and CDR2 from the germline V gene are SGHTA and FQGTGA. The variable domain in full, with the rest retrieved from reference TRBV7-3 and TRBJ2-1, is GAGVSQTPSNKVTEKGKYVELRCDPISGHTALYWYRQSLGQGPEFLIYFQGTGAADDSGLPNDRFFAVRPEGSVSTLKIQRTERGDSAVYLCASSLLRDSNNEQFFGPGTRLTVL.

V is TRBV2 and J is TRBJ2-7; 11 bases align to TRBD2. CDR3 size: 14 residues. Looked up from germline, CDR1 is SNHLY and CDR2 is FYNNEI. V lost 2 bases, J lost 5 bases, and 2 bases stayed unmatched. CDR3 coding DNA: TGTGCCAGCAGTGAAACTAGCGGGGGACACGAGCAGTACTTC. Translating it yields CASSETSGGHEQYF.

The V call is TRBV12-2, the J call TRBJ2-5; the DNA was not compared with TRBD2, the D call given in the table. TRBV12-2 is assigned pseudogene status. The CDR3 is 17 residues long. The CDR3 DNA follows: TGTGCAAGTCGCTTAGGGCTTTGGGAGGGCGGCCAAGAGACCCAGTACTTC. Translating it yields CASRLGLWEGGQETQYF.

This sequence joins TRBV6-2 or TRBV6-3 and TRBJ1-2; 7 nucleotides line up with TRBD1. Germline V lookup: CDR1 MNHEY, CDR2 SVGEGT. Germline trimming cut 6 bases from V and 4 bases from J; bases unmatched to any gene: 11. The CDR3 sequence is 15 residues long. CDR3 residues: CASRSRDSTLYGYTF. The DNA for the CDR3 is TGTGCCAGCAGATCTCGGGACAGCACCCTCTATGGCTACACCTTC.

V gene TRBV20-1 combines with J gene TRBJ2-4; D remains unclear. Germline values: CDR1 DFQATT, CDR2 SNEGSKA (reference sequence). Trimming took 0 bases from V and 0 from J, leaving 9 bases between them. The CDR3 consists of 15 residues. The DNA for the CDR3 is TGCAGTGCTAGAGATAGGCGCCTAGCCAAAAACATTCAGTACTTC. Translated, it gives CSARDRRLAKNIQYF.

This clonotype was found a few times. The genes are TRBV5-1 and TRBJ2-1; 15 nucleotides line up with TRBD2. V was pared by 4 bases and J by 9 bases, with 11 bases of the junction left unmatched. The CDR3 covers 17 residues. Germline V gene data show CDR1 as SGHRS and CDR2 as YFSETQ. Here the CDR3 reads CASSSGLAGGLGGEQFF. The CDR3 DNA sequence: TGCGCCAGCAGCAGTGGACTAGCGGGGGGGCTTGGTGGTGAGCAGTTCTTC.

V gene TRBV3-1 combines with J gene TRBJ1-1, with D possibly matching TRBD1 (5 bases). The CDR3 consists of 14 residues. In germline, CDR1 is LGHDT, CDR2 YNNKEL (reference sequence). V was pared by 3 bases and J by 5 bases, with 13 bases between. DNA for the CDR3: TGTGCCAGCAGCCAGAGGTCGGGGACTACTGAAGCTTTCTTT. Its protein product is CASSQRSGTTEAFF.

The table lists this clonotype with a few counts. The chain carries TRBV12-5 and TRBJ1-6; D possibly corresponds to TRBD1 (6 bases). The germline V gene encodes CDR1 LGHNT and CDR2 FRNRAP. The CDR3 loop spans 16 amino acids. V was cut by 0 bases and J by 10 bases, with 16 bases left in between. The CDR3 nucleotides read TGTGCTAGTGGTTTGGTATACCCAGGGGTACGGTCACCCCTCCACTTT. Translating gives CASGLVYPGVRSPLHF. The full variable domain, rest sourced from reference TRBV12-5 and TRBJ1-6, is DARVTQTPRHKVTEMGQEVTMRCQPILGHNTVFWYRQTMMQGLELLAYFRNRAPLDDSGMPKDRFSAEMPDATLATLKIQPSEPRDSAVYFCASGLVYPGVRSPLHFGNGTRLTVT.

This clonotype showed up many times. V is TRBV27 and J is TRBJ2-3; 7 nucleotides align to TRBD1. The CDR3 consists of 17 residues. Unmatched junction bases numbered 14, after V lost 6 bases and J lost 2 bases. Germline-derived CDR1 and CDR2 are MNHEY and SMNVEV (reference sequence). CDR3 sequence (DNA): TGTGCCAGCAGCACCCCGACAGGGCGCCCTAACACAGATACGCAGTATTTT. Protein sequence: CASSTPTGRPNTDTQYF.

The gene calls are TRBV6-5 and TRBJ1-6; D not resolved. CDR1 MNHEY and CDR2 SVGAGI come from the germline V gene. The CDR3 has 13 amino acids. Trimming stripped 3 bases from V and 4 bases from J, with 4 bases between. CDR3 DNA sequence: TGTGCCAGCAGTTATCGGTATAATTCACCCCTCCACTTT. Protein sequence: CASSYRYNSPLHF.

The table lists this clonotype with a few counts. This chain uses TRBV4-3 with TRBJ2-5, with 7 bases matching TRBD1. Germline V gene data show CDR1 as LGHNA and CDR2 as YSLEER. The CDR3 loop spans 15 amino acids. V was pared by 0 bases and J by 5 bases, with 6 bases of the junction left unmatched. The DNA of the CDR3 is TGCGCCAGCAGCCAAGAGTTTCTGGGACAGGAGACCCAGTACTTC. Its translation is CASSQEFLGQETQYF.

In DNA, the CDR3 is TGTGCCAGCAGCTTAGGTTGGGGCTACAATGAGCAGTTCTTC. This sequence encodes CASSLGWGYNEQFF. The chain uses TRBV7-2 and TRBJ2-1; D not certain. This CDR3 is built from 14 residues. Trimming shortened V by 1 base and J by 3 bases, and 7 bases separated the two germline ends. The germline CDR1 and CDR2 sequences are SGHTA and FQGNSA.

This clonotype was detected only a few times. The rearrangement links TRBV5-1 to TRBJ2-5; 8 bases map to TRBD2. Germline CDR1 SGHRS, CDR2 YFSETQ. This CDR3 contains 15 residues. The J segment lost 5 bases and the V segment lost 5 bases, leaving 11 bases of the junction unmatched. The CDR3 here is CASSPTIAGRETQYF. CDR3 sequence (DNA): TGCGCCAGCAGTCCAACTATAGCGGGGCGGGAGACCCAGTACTTC.

The table lists this clonotype with a few counts. This chain joins TRBV12-3 or TRBV12-4 and TRBJ1-6; no reliable D call. Trimming removed 3 bases at V and 9 bases at J, with 6 bases between. This CDR3 region has 12 residues. Here the CDR3 reads CASSFPFSPLHF. In DNA, the CDR3 is TGTGCCAGCAGTTTCCCGTTTTCACCCCTCCACTTT.

The chain couples TRBV5-1 to TRBJ1-1, with D perhaps matching TRBD1 (6 bases). Trimming left V 0 bases short and J 5 bases short, with 14 bases between. The CDR3 extends over 15 amino acids. Germline V gene lookup returns CDR1 SGHRS and CDR2 YFSETQ. CDR3 sequence: CASSLGTVRGTEAFF. The CDR3, as DNA: TGCGCCAGCAGCTTGGGGACAGTGAGAGGTACTGAAGCTTTCTTT.

The chain joins TRBV30 to TRBJ1-5; D may be TRBD1 (6 bases). Trimming left V 4 bases short and J 2 bases short, with 15 bases between. Germline V gives CDR1 GTSNPN, CDR2 SVGIG (reference sequence). There are 15 residues in the CDR3. CDR3 coding DNA: TGTGCCTGGATTTTCCCCCCAGGGGGCAATCAGCCCCAGCATTTT. Its translation is CAWIFPPGGNQPQHF.

In DNA form, the CDR3 reads TGTGCCAGCAGCCTGGGGCCCAGGAACTACGAGCAGTACGTC. This translates into CASSLGPRNYEQYV. The chain is built from TRBV5-5 and TRBJ2-7, with a tentative D call TRBD1 (5 bases). The V gene lost 4 bases and the J gene lost 3 bases, with 14 bases spanning the gap. The CDR3 runs 14 residues. CDR1 is SGHKS and CDR2 is YYEKEE in the germline V gene (reference sequence).

This chain joins TRBV7-2 and TRBJ1-2; a possible D gene is TRBD1 (6 bases). The CDR3 runs 13 residues. Per germline, CDR1 SGHTA and CDR2 FQGNSA. The V gene lost 5 bases and the J gene lost 8 bases, with 15 bases spanning the gap. This chain's CDR3 is CASSPGQPTGYTF. CDR3 coding DNA: TGTGCCAGCAGCCCTGGACAGCCAACGGGCTACACCTTC.

This clonotype was detected a few times. The genes are TRBV18 and TRBJ2-3; D might be TRBD1 (5 bases). This CDR3 spans 17 amino acids. The ends were cut back, 1 base at V and 5 bases at J, with 19 bases in the middle. CDR1 and CDR2 from the germline V gene are KGHSH and LQKENI. The CDR3 DNA is TGTGCCAGCTCACCACGACAGATCTTAAGGTCCAAAGATACGCAGTATTTT. It is translated as CASSPRQILRSKDTQYF.

This rearrangement joins TRBV5-1 to TRBJ2-3; 7 positions agree with TRBD2. V lost 6 bases to trimming and J lost 4 bases; unmatched junction nucleotides: 8. CDR3 length equals 14 residues. Per the germline V gene, CDR1 is SGHRS and CDR2 is YFSETQ. CDR3 residues: CASKLGGSSDTQYF. CDR3 nucleotide sequence: TGCGCCAGCAAACTGGGGGGGTCGTCAGATACGCAGTATTTT.

This chain connects TRBV10-3 to TRBJ1-6; TRBD1 might be the D (6 bases). Trimming cost V 4 bases and J 7 bases, with 11 bases left between them. Germline V CDR1 and CDR2: ENHRY, SYGVKD. This CDR3 is built from 14 residues. In DNA form, the CDR3 reads TGTGCCATCAGTGGGACAGTCGGCAATTCACCCCTCCACTTT. Encoded protein: CAISGTVGNSPLHF.

The CDR3 sequence is CASSFDQRGIDEQFF. The CDR3 bases are TGTGCCAGCAGCTTTGACCAGCGGGGGATCGATGAGCAGTTCTTC. V and J are TRBV5-6 and TRBJ2-1; 8 nucleotides align to TRBD2. Germline loops: CDR1 SGHDT, CDR2 YYEEEE. V shed 2 bases and J 8 bases; nucleotides not matched to a gene: 9. The CDR3 has 15 residues.

This clonotype was picked up a small number of times. The chain joins TRBV20-1 to TRBJ2-5, with 7 bases lining up with TRBD2. The germline gives CDR1 DFQATT, CDR2 SNEGSKA (reference sequence). With 2 bases clipped from V and 5 bases from J, the junction kept 11 bases outside the gene matches. The CDR3 contains 15 residues. The CDR3: CSARPPGSGSETQYF. The CDR3 DNA is TGCAGTGCTAGACCCCCGGGTAGCGGGTCGGAGACCCAGTACTTC.

Only a few counts were recorded for this clonotype. This chain joins TRBV24-1 and TRBJ2-2; possibly TRBD1 for D (6 bases). CDR1 is KGHDR and CDR2 is SFDVKD in the germline V gene. Deletions cut 2 bases from V and 2 bases from J, with 11 bases between. The CDR3 length is 16 residues. CDR3 amino acids: CATSDSRTANTGELFF. Written as DNA, the CDR3 is TGTGCCACCAGTGATTCGCGGACAGCTAACACCGGGGAGCTGTTTTTT.